This TCR beta chain comes out of a study of cytomegalovirus exposure and HLA in healthy donors. At the level of the study: Out of 150 million to 200 million T cells, an earlier analysis found 117 million unique TCR beta sequences in total. Overall study findings and caveats: A later analysis revealed that TCR association rates differed between HLA loci, peaking at DRB1 and bottoming out at HLA-C. Most likely, a cluster of highly shared sequence variants arose as a sequencing artifact.

About this clone itself: Its antigen is unknown.

Primers included in the PCR were 60 Vbeta and 13 Jbeta primers. Assay: immunoSEQ multiplex PCR; the TCRdb copy retains only in-frame clones and omits some. Of approximately 150,000 clones listed, 50% to 75% are singletons. This TCR was recovered from a woman aged 25 to 39 in good health and CMV-seropositive. Source material: PBMCs.

The CDR3: CASWYRTGATNEQFF. CDR3 sequence (DNA): TGTGCCAGCTGGTATCGGACAGGGGCCACCAATGAGCAGTTCTTC. The chain carries TRBV2 and TRBJ2-1; 9 nucleotides align to TRBD1. The trim removed 8 bases at V and 6 bases at J, leaving 11 bases unmatched. The CDR3 loop spans 15 amino acids. Germline V CDR1 and CDR2: SNHLY, FYNNEI. The full variable domain, in which reference TRBV2 and TRBJ2-1 provide the parts outside the CDR3, is EPEVTQTPSHQVTQMGQEVILRCVPISNHLYFYWYRQILGQKVEFLVSFYNNEISEKSEIFDDQFSVERPDGSNFTLKIRSTKLEDSAMYFCASWYRTGATNEQFFGPGTRLTVL.